This T cell receptor beta chain was obtained from a study of PD-1 blockade in classical Hodgkin lymphoma. The wider study: Patients got intravenous nivolumab 3 mg/kg every 2 weeks. Study observations and caveats: CD4+ TCR diversity climbed significantly by C4D1, unlike CD8+ TCR diversity. According to reports, newly diagnosed patients had lower baseline TCR diversity than healthy donors, and relapsed/refractory patients had lower baseline TCR diversity still. Factors driving the repertoire differences, possibly disease activity or prior therapy, remain undefined.

As to time point: cycle 4 day 1 (C4D1), after five to seven weeks of nivolumab. Relapses following autologous stem cell transplantation were seen in all patients, with brentuximab vedotin exposure varying. Some clones are missing from TCRdb's copy, which holds only in-frame ones; the method was immunoSEQ multiplex PCR. This sample has some 21,000 clones, with 75% to 90% found just once. Concerning this clone itself: Its target is unknown.

This CDR3 has 13 amino acids. Trimming shortened V by 2 bases and J by 10 bases, and 9 bases separated the two germline ends. Germline V gene data show CDR1 as SEHNR and CDR2 as FQNEAQ (reference sequence). V usage is TRBV7-9 and J usage is TRBJ1-6; D is uncertain. Specimen: peripheral blood mononuclear cells (PBMCs), collected before the fourth cycle of nivolumab. This clonotype originated in a human donor with classical Hodgkin lymphoma. CDR3 region: CASSLSIRSPLHF. CDR3 in DNA: TGTGCCAGCAGCTTATCCATCCGATCACCCCTCCACTTT.